Included here is one T cell receptor beta chain sequence, with context. The entry originates in a study of blood T cell repertoires in COVID-19. Original analysis: Counts of nucleated cells, estimated from reference gene primer amplification, were obtained. TCRdb's copy holds only in-frame clones and misses some; the assay was immunoSEQ multiplex PCR. V and J calls and clone size come straight from that table; D and trimming were deduced from the DNA. This sample has fewer than 600,000 clones; around 89% occur once, and the top ten carry less than 2%. CDR1 and CDR2 (germline): LNHDA, SQIVND (reference sequence). Between the trimmed V and J ends, which lost 6 bases and 1 base, there was a span of 15 bases. The CDR3 loop spans 15 amino acids.

Sequencing input: PBMCs or T cells enriched from blood (not recorded which). V gene TRBV19 combines with J gene TRBJ1-1; D is perhaps TRBD1 (6 bases). The receptor was derived from a woman aged 35 to 49 who had recovered from COVID-19. The CDR3 sequence is CASRTSGAPNTEAFF. CDR3 bases: TGTGCCAGTAGAACCTCAGGGGCGCCGAACACTGAAGCTTTCTTT.